These T cell receptor beta chains were read from a single sample in a study of blood T cell repertoires in COVID-19. Generated by immunoSEQ multiplex PCR, the TCRdb table keeps only in-frame clones and is missing some. Of about 75,000 clones in the sample, about nine tenths were seen once. Input material: peripheral blood. These receptors were taken from a woman aged 50 to 60 with acute or convalescent COVID-19. Both conserved end residues are part of each CDR3.

TRBJ1-4	TRBV28	CASRRGTGPTNEKLFF
TRBJ2-1	TRBV7-3	CASSLGGENEQFF
TRBJ2-1	TRBV11-2	CASSPGLAGAPEQFF
TRBJ2-5	TRBV3-1/TRBV3-2	CASSPSGGQETQYF
TRBJ2-1	TRBV15	CATSRDIGEQFF
TRBJ1-3	TRBV5-4	CASRPDRGGRNTIYF
TRBJ2-6	TRBV7-6	CASSRGGAGANVLTF
TRBJ2-3	TRBV20-1	CSASEAEVDTQYF
TRBJ1-1	TRBV7-2	CASTSSGTENTEAFF
TRBJ2-1	TRBV11-2	CASSLNRGGRNNEQFF
TRBJ2-1	TRBV24-1	CATSALGLAGGNEQFF
TRBJ1-2	TRBV14	CASSQRGGRGLGYTF
TRBJ2-1	TRBV19	CASNPQGLWNEQFF
TRBJ1-2	TRBV29-1	CSGSGTAGYGYTF